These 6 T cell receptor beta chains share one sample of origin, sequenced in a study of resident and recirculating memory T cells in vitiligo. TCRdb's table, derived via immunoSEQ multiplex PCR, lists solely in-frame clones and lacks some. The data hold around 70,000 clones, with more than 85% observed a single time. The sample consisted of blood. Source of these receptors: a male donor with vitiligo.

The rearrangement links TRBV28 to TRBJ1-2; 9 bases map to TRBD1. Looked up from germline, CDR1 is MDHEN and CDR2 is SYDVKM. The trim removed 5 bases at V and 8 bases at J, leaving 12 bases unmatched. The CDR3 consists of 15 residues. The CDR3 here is CASSPPSDRGRGYTF. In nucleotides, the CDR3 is TGTGCCAGCAGTCCGCCGTCGGACAGGGGACGCGGCTACACCTTC.

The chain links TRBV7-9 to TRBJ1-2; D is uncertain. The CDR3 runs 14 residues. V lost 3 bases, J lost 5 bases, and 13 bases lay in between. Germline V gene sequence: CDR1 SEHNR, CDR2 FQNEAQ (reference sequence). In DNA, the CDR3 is TGTGCCAGCAGCTTCGCTCTCTCCGGGTATGGCTACACCTTC. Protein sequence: CASSFALSGYGYTF.

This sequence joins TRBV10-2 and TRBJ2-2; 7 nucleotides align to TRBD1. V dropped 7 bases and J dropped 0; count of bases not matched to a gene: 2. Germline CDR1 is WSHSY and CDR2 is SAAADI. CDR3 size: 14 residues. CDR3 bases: TGCGCCAGCAAGGGGGCCACGAACACCGGGGAGCTGTTTTTT. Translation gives CASKGATNTGELFF.

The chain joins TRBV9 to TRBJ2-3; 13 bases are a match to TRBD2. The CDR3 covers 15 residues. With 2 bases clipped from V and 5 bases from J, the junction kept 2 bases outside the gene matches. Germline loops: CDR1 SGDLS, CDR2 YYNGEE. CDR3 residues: CASSVGLAGVDTQYF. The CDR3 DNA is TGTGCCAGCAGCGTCGGACTAGCGGGGGTAGATACGCAGTATTTT.

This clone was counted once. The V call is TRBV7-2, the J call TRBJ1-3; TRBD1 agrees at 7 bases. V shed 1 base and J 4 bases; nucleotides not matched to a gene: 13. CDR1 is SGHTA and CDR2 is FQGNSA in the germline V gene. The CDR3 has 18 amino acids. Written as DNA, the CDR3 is TGTGCCAGCAGCTTAGGGGGTTTGACACAGGGGTCGGGAAACACCATATATTTT. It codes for CASSLGGLTQGSGNTIYF.

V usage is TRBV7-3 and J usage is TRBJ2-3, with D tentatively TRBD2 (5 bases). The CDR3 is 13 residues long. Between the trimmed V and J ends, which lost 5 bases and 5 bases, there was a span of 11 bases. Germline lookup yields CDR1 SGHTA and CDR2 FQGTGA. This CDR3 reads CASSQRGRDTQYF. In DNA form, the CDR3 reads TGTGCCAGCAGCCAACGGGGAAGAGATACGCAGTATTTT.